This T cell receptor beta chain stems from a study of blood T cell repertoires in COVID-19 (dated by TCRdb to about 2020). With regard to the full study: Collaborator samples came from the United States, Italy and Spain and covered acute and convalescent phases of COVID-19. Where available, HLA class I and class II types were obtained from metadata supplied by the sample provider rather than from assay-based typing. The sample metadata nearly always contained a de-identified subject ID, COVID-19 status, age in years and sex. Samples came from the ongoing ImmuneRACE study (first 160 participants) plus 1,254 subjects from 6 global collaborators. Deeply sampled blood TCRbeta repertoires from subjects exposed to, actively infected with, or recovered from COVID-19 were included in the dataset. The material from the prospective study consisted of cDNA or gDNA derived from T cells, B-cell-depleted T cells, or PBMCs. The repertoires were released in a freely available public database intended as a resource for research on the immune response to SARS-CoV-2.

The study at large found these results: The quantity of clinical and demographic metadata differed by source and by participant and was supplied without curation.

Each collaborating institution followed its own protocols to collect whole blood in K2EDTA tubes. For TCRbeta analysis, collaborators shipped samples in one of three forms: frozen whole blood, isolated PBMCs, or DNA extracted from either of those sample types. TCRbeta CDR3 regions were amplified from genomic DNA using the immunoSEQ Assay, a bias-controlled multiplex PCR. The authors' analysis ran thus. Nucleated cell counts per sample were estimated from amplification of reference gene primers within the assay. To quantify the absolute abundance of each unique TCRbeta CDR3 rearrangement, sequence reads were collapsed and filtered. For each sample, productive Simpson clonality was calculated by taking the square root of Simpson's diversity index across productive rearrangements. Entries here come from immuneACCESS through TCRdb and include only in-frame sequences with V and J called. Some clones fail to appear in such tables; in the studies checked, an unresolved V gene covers under half of the shortfall, and the cause of the remainder is unknown. V, J and clone size reflect that table, while D and trimming were determined from the DNA. This sample has a few hundred thousand clones in its table, and roughly 84% of those were observed once. The ten top clones hold 1% of the sample.

A remark on this clone: No antigen is known for it. No much larger clonotype is one base removed from it; base qualities were not supplied.

Reading from cysteine to phenylalanine, the CDR3 counts 20 amino acids. Only CDR3 DNA remains: 60 bases, in frame from the first base. This sequence uses TRBV21-1 and TRBJ1-6; no DNA check was done on the table's D call, TRBD1. TRBV21-1 represents a pseudogene. The clonotype comes from a man in his forties or fifties with active or convalescent COVID-19. Sequencing was performed on peripheral blood. Here is the DNA: TGTGCCAGCAGCACCGTTCGCCATCGACAGGGACACTCCTATAATTCACCCCTCCACTTT. It is translated as CASSTVRHRQGHSYNSPLHF.